Listed here is a single TCR beta chain. What it binds is not known. The sample belongs to a study of cytomegalovirus exposure and HLA in healthy donors. V lost 3 bases and J 0 bases, leaving 13 bases between the germline ends. The CDR3 contains 16 residues. Germline assignment: CDR1 SGDLS and CDR2 YYNGEE. Findings of the study overall: Trimming of TCR beta V- and J-genes showed a link, identified in a later analysis, to a missense DCLRE1C variant.

With 60 Vbeta and 13 Jbeta primers, the PCR was carried out. The table came from immunoSEQ multiplex PCR; TCRdb's copy has only in-frame clones and leaves some out. This table holds 150,000 to 200,000 clones, about 79% found once. This receptor was taken from a man aged 45-65 years in good health and CMV-seropositive. This chain joins TRBV9 and TRBJ1-3; TRBD1 is a possible D gene (6 bases). Sequencing was performed on PBMCs. CDR3: CASSAGTPNSGNTIYF. CDR3 DNA sequence: TGTGCCAGCAGCGCGGGGACACCGAACTCTGGAAACACCATATATTTT. Using reference TRBV9 and TRBJ1-3 for the parts outside the CDR3, the full variable domain is DSGVTQTPKHLITATGQRVTLRCSPRSGDLSVYWYQQSLDQGLQFLIQYYNGEERAKGNILERFSAQQFPDLHSELNLSSLELGDSALYFCASSAGTPNSGNTIYFGEGSWLTVV.